This T cell receptor (beta chain) was retrieved from a study of beta chain features in type 1 diabetes (dated by TCRdb to about 2018). Describing the broader study: Patients and healthy donors did not differ in mean age, gender distribution, total cell number or subset yield. A total of about 100,000,000 sorted cells were examined across all samples, and RNA yield correlated strongly with the number of cells per subset. The study compared TCRB repertoires of sorted circulating CD4+ T cell subsets between recently diagnosed type 1 diabetes patients and matched healthy donors. Naive and central memory subsets were obtained from all 30 or so donors, but regulatory and stem cell-like memory subsets were isolated from only 8 patients and about 8 healthy donors. Overall results and qualifications from the work: Because cDNA was sequenced instead of genomic DNA, activated cells with high expression could be over-represented, although the groups did not differ in activation or CD3 levels. A moderate but significant shortening of TCRB CDR3 length was observed in type 1 diabetes patients in all four CD4+ subsets. Naive, central memory and regulatory TCRB repertoires appeared to be more alike among patients than among healthy donors. At VDJ recombination sites, patients with type 1 diabetes made fewer insertions and deleted more nucleotides, a pattern implying thymic rearrangement abnormalities. Shorter templates might be favored by PCR, yet because patient and control samples were amplified and corrected together, any such skew would affect both groups equally. HLA sub-analyses involved small numbers of individuals, so any influence of HLA type on TCRB rearrangement remained unresolved.

All of the isolated RNA was reverse transcribed with the High Capacity cDNA Reverse Transcription Kit, so expressed TCRB transcripts were sequenced. Deep immunoSEQ sequencing was performed on naive, central memory and regulatory T cell samples, with an average of approximately 3.9 million total reads per sample. After sorted cells were lysed in RLT buffer, RNA was extracted with DNase-treated RNeasy Micro or Mini kits, with the choice depending on cell number. To prevent cross-contamination, each cell subset was processed individually, whereas patient and healthy donor samples were processed jointly. The immunoSEQ multiplex PCR was used to amplify TCRB sequences from cDNA, generating 87-bp fragments that spanned the CDR3 region. The amplicons were sequenced using the Illumina HiSeq platform. Per the original workflow: Synthetic template baselines were used to correct PCR bias computationally, reads within Hamming distance 2 were collapsed together, and singletons that could not be merged were discarded. By aligning reads against IMGT, V, D and J genes, CDR3 length, and insertions or deletions at six rearrangement sites were assigned. Within each subset, clonotype counts were normalized to the number of sorted cells before true diversity and Gini coefficients were calculated with the tcR R package. The overlap coefficient, calculated on TCRB nucleotide sequences, was used to measure repertoire sharing. TCRdb limited this immuneACCESS table to in-frame rearrangements with V and J called. A share of clones is missing; checked studies link under half to unresolved V genes, and the rest is unexplained. For V, J and clone size, that table is used; D and trimming come from the DNA. Within this sample are around 200,000 clones, with about an eighth of them counted one time only. The ten largest clones add up to 0.6% to 0.8% of the sample.

About this clone itself: Its antigen remains unidentified. Base qualities are missing; no much larger clone stands one base away.

From each donor, a single peripheral blood sample of around 120 mL on average was drawn into heparinised tubes. A BD FACSAria II was used to sort naive, central memory, regulatory and stem cell-like memory CD4+ T cells with a panel that included CD45RO, CCR7, CD25, CD127, CD95 and CD27. Purity was above 98% for every sorted population. PBMCs were separated immediately by Lymphoprep density gradient centrifugation and were stained directly, without being cultured. So that batch effects would be minimized, each experiment stained and sorted samples in pairs, pairing one healthy donor with one patient. There are 16 amino acids in the CDR3, from cysteine to phenylalanine inclusive. Only the CDR3 portion is preserved as DNA: 48 bases, with reading frame beginning at the first base. V loses 0 bases of germline sequence and J loses 3 bases, and the interval between the two ends is 11 bases. As encoded in the germline V gene, CDR1 is LGHNA while CDR2 is YNFKEQ.

Sequenced material: central memory CD4+ T cells from blood. The clonotype comes from a young woman in good health. The receptor chain draws on TRBV4-2 and TRBJ1-4, with no confident D gene call. The nucleotides read TGTGCCAGCAGCCAAGATCGCGGGAGTCCTAATGAAAAACTGTTTTTT. Its translation is CASSQDRGSPNEKLFF.